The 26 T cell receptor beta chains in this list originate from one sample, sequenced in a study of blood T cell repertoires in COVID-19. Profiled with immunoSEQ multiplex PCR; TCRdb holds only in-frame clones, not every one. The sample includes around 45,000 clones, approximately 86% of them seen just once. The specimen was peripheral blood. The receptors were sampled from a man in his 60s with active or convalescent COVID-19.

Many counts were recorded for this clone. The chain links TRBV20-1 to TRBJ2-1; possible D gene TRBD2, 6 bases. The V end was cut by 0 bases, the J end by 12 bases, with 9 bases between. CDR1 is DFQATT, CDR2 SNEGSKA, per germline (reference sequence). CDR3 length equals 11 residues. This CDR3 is CSARDGRGQFF. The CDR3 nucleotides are TGCAGTGCTAGAGATGGGCGGGGGCAGTTCTTC.

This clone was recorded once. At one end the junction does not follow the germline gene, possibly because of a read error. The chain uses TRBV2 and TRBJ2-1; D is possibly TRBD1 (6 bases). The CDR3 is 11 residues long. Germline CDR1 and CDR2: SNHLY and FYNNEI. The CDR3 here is CASREGQKQFF. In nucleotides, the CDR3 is TGTGCCAGCAGGGAAGGACAGAAGCAGTTCTTC.

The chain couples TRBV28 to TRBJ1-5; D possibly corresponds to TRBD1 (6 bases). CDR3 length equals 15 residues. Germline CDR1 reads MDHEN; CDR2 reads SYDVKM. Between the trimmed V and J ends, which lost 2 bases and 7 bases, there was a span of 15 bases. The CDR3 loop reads CASSLGGGAGQPQHF. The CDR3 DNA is TGTGCCAGCAGTTTAGGCGGGGGCGCGGGGCAGCCCCAGCATTTT.

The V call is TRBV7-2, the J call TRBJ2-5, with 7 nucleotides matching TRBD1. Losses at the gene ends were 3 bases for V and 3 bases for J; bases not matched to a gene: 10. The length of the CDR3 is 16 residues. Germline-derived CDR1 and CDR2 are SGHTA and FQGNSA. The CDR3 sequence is CASSLVPGQIKETQYF. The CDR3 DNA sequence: TGTGCCAGCAGCTTGGTACCGGGACAGATAAAAGAGACCCAGTACTTC.

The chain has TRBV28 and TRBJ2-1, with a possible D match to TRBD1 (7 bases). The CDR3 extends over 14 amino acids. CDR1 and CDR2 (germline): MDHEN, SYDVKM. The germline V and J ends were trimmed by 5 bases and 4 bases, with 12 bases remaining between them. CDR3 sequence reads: CASSPPGGYNEQFF. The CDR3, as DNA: TGTGCCAGCAGTCCCCCAGGGGGGTACAATGAGCAGTTCTTC.

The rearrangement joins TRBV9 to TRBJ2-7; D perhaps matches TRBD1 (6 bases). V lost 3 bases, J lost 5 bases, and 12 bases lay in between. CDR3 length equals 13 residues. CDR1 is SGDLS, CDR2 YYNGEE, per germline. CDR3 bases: TGTGCCAGCAGCGCCCCAGGGGATGACGAGCAGTACTTC. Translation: CASSAPGDDEQYF. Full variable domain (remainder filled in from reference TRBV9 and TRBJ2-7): DSGVTQTPKHLITATGQRVTLRCSPRSGDLSVYWYQQSLDQGLQFLIQYYNGEERAKGNILERFSAQQFPDLHSELNLSSLELGDSALYFCASSAPGDDEQYFGPGTRLTVT.

CDR3 sequence (DNA): TGTGCCAGCAGCGTAGAGTCAGCGGTTTACAATGAGCAGTTCTTC. Amino acids: CASSVESAVYNEQFF. The V gene is TRBV9, the J gene TRBJ2-1; perhaps TRBD2 as D (5 bases). Germline V lookup: CDR1 SGDLS, CDR2 YYNGEE. The CDR3 runs to 15 residues. Trimming stripped 0 bases from V and 4 bases from J, with 11 bases between.

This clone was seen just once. The CDR3 sequence is CASLKGVIYGYTF. In DNA form, the CDR3 reads TGTGCCAGTCTTAAGGGGGTGATCTATGGCTACACCTTC. The gene calls are TRBV19 and TRBJ1-2; weak D call: TRBD1 (6 bases). The V gene lost 8 bases and the J gene lost 4 bases, with 14 bases spanning the gap. Germline loops: CDR1 LNHDA, CDR2 SQIVND (reference sequence). The CDR3 runs 13 residues.

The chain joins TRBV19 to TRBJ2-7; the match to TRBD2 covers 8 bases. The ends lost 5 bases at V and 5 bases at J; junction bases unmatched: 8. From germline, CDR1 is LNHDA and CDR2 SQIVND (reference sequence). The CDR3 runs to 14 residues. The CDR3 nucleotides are TGTGCCAGTAGTCCCGGGAGGGCTCTCAACGAGCAGTACTTC. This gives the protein CASSPGRALNEQYF.

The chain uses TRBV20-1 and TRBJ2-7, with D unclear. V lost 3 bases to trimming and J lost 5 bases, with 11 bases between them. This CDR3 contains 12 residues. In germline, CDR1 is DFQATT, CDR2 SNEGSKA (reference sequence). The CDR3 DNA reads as TGCAGTGCTAGTCCGAGACTCGACGAGCAGTACTTC. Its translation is CSASPRLDEQYF.

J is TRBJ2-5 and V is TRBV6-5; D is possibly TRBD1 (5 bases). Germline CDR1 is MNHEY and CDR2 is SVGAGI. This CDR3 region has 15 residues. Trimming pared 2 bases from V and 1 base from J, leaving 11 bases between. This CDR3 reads CASSYNGAVQETQYF. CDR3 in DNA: TGTGCCAGCAGTTACAATGGGGCAGTCCAAGAGACCCAGTACTTC.

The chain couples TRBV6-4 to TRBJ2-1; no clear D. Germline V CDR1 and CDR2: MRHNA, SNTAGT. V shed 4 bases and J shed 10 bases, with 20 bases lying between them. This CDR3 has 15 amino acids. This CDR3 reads CASSAGLTTIREQFF. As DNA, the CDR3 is TGTGCCAGCAGTGCTGGATTAACTACCATCCGGGAGCAGTTCTTC.

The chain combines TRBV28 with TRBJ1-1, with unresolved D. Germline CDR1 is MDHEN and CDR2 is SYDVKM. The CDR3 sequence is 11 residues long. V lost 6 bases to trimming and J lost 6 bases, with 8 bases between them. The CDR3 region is CASRLQSEAFF. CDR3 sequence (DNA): TGTGCCAGCAGGCTTCAGTCTGAAGCTTTCTTT.

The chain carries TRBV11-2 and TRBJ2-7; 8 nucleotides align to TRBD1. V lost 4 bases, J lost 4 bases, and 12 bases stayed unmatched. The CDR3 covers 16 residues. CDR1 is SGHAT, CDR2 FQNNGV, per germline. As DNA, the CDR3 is TGTGCCAGCAGCTCCCTTGGGGGGACAGGCTCTTACGAGCAGTACTTC. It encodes CASSSLGGTGSYEQYF.

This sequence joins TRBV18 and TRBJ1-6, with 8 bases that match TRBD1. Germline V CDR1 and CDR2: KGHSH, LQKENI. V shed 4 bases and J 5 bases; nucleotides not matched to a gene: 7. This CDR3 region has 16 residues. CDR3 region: CASSRTMGQDNSPLHF. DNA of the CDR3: TGTGCCAGCTCACGGACCATGGGACAGGATAATTCACCCCTCCACTTT.

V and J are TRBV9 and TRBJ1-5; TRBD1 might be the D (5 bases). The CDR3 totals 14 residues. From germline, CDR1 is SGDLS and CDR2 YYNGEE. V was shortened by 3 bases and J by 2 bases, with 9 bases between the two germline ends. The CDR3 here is CASSGGSGNQPQHF. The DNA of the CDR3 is TGTGCCAGCAGCGGGGGCTCTGGCAATCAGCCCCAGCATTTT.

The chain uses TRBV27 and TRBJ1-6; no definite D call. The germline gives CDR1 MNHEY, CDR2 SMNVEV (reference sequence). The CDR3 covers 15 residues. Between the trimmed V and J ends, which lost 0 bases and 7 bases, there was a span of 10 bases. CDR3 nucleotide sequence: TGTGCCAGCAGTTTATCGCCAACGAGGAATTCACCCCTCCACTTT. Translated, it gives CASSLSPTRNSPLHF.

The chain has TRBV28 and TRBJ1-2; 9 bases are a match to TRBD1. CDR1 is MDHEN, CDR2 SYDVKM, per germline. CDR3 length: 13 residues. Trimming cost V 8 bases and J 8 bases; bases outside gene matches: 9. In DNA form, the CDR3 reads TGTGCCAGCTGGCCGGGACAGGGTTTAGGCTACACCTTC. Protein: CASWPGQGLGYTF.

The CDR3 DNA is TGTGCCAGCAGCCAAGAATTGGGCAGGCTGAACACTGAAGCTTTCTTT. Protein sequence: CASSQELGRLNTEAFF. The chain links TRBV3-1 (or the pseudogene TRBV3-2) to TRBJ1-1; D call uncertain. The CDR3 sequence is 16 residues long. Germline V gives CDR1 LGHDT, CDR2 YNNKEL (reference sequence). V lost 0 bases, J lost 0 bases, and 11 bases lay in between.

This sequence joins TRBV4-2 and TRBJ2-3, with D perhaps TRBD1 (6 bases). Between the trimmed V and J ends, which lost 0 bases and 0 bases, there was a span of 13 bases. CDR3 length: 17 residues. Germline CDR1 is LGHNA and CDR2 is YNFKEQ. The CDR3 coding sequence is TGTGCCAGCAGCCAAGATCAATGGGGGCCAAGCACAGATACGCAGTATTTT. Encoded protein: CASSQDQWGPSTDTQYF.

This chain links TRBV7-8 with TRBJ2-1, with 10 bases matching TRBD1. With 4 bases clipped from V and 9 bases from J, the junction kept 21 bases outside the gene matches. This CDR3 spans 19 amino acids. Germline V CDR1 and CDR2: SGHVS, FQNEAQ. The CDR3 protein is CASSSPRDRGRGVQGEQFF. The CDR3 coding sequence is TGTGCCAGCAGCTCACCCCGGGACAGGGGAAGGGGGGTGCAGGGTGAGCAGTTCTTC.

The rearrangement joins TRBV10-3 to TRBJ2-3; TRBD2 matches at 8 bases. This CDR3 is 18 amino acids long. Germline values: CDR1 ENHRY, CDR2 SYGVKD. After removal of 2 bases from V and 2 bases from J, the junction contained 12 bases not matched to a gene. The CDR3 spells CAISERGRRGGTTDTQYF. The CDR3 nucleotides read TGTGCCATCAGTGAGCGGGGCCGTCGGGGGGGAACCACAGATACGCAGTATTTT.

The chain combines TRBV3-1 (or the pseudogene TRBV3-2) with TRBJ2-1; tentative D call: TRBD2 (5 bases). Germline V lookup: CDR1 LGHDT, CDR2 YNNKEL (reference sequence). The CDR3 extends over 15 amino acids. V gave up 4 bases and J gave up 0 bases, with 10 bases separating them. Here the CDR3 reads CASSPRASSYNEQFF. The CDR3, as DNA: TGTGCCAGCAGCCCGAGGGCAAGCTCCTACAATGAGCAGTTCTTC.

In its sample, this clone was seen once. The CDR3, as DNA: TGCGCCAGCAGCTTGGCATACGGGGAGCCGAACACCGGGGAGCTGTTTTTT. Translation: CASSLAYGEPNTGELFF. The V call is TRBV5-1, the J call TRBJ2-2, with D maybe TRBD2 (5 bases). The CDR3 sequence is 17 residues long. The germline CDR1 and CDR2 sequences are SGHRS and YFSETQ. With 0 bases removed from V and 0 bases from J, the gap between germline ends came to 12 bases.

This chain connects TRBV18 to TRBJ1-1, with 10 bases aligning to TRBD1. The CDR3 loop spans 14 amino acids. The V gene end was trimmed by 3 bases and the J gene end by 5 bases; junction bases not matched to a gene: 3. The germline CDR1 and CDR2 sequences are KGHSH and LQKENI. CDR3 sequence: CASSPGTGVTEAFF. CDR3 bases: TGTGCCAGCTCACCCGGGACAGGGGTTACTGAAGCTTTCTTT. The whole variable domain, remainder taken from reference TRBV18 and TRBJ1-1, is NAGVMQNPRHLVRRRGQEARLRCSPMKGHSHVYWYRQLPEEGLKFMVYLQKENIIDESGMPKERFSAEFPKEGPSILRIQQVVRGDSAAYFCASSPGTGVTEAFFGQGTRLTVV.

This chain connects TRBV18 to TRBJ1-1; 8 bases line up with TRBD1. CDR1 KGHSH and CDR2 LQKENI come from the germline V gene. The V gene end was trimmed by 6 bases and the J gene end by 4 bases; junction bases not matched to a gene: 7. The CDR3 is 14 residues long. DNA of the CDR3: TGTGCCAGCTCCAGGGGACAGGAAGGCACTGAAGCTTTCTTT. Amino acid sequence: CASSRGQEGTEAFF.